These 9 T cell receptor beta chains were all obtained from the same sample, sequenced in a study of blood T cells in healthy people across ages. The use of a sample-barcoded 5' primer and a J-beta primer mix characterized a second PCR of about 7 to 12 cycles. One entry per CDR3 protein results from TCRdb running MiXCR on the 5' RACE reads. The table includes about 500,000 distinct CDR3 sequences, 20% to 30% detected once. The same specimen was also included in a second study, on T cells of mothers and their children.

The sequenced material came from blood. These TCRs come from a boy younger than 18 in good health.

The chain joins TRBV20-1 to TRBJ1-6, with D maybe TRBD1 (5 bases). The CDR3 contains 14 residues. The V gene lost 0 bases and the J gene lost 10 bases, with 13 bases spanning the gap. Germline V lookup: CDR1 DFQATT, CDR2 SNEGSKA (reference sequence). In DNA form, the CDR3 reads TGCAGTGCTAGAGATCTGGGGAAGGGGTCACCCCTCCACTTT. As protein: CSARDLGKGSPLHF.

V gene TRBV30 combines with J gene TRBJ2-1; 10 bases match TRBD2. CDR3 length equals 17 residues. CDR1 is GTSNPN, CDR2 SVGIG, per germline (reference sequence). The V segment lost 2 bases and the J segment 0 bases; nucleotides outside the gene matches: 7. CDR3 DNA sequence: TGTGCCTGGAGTAGCGGGAGGGCCTTGGGCTCCTACAATGAGCAGTTCTTC. Amino acid sequence: CAWSSGRALGSYNEQFF.

The J gene is TRBJ1-2, the V gene TRBV12-3 or TRBV12-4, with TRBD1 matching 8 bases. The CDR3 spans 14 residues. Losses at the gene ends were 4 bases for V and 2 bases for J; bases not matched to a gene: 3. The CDR3 loop reads CASSSTGANYGYTF. The CDR3 region has the DNA TGTGCCAGCAGTTCGACAGGGGCAAACTATGGCTACACCTTC.

The chain joins TRBV7-9 to TRBJ1-2, with 12 bases matching TRBD1. The V and J ends lost 1 base and 6 bases, in that order; junction bases with no gene match: 3. The CDR3 consists of 15 residues. Germline assignment: CDR1 SEHNR and CDR2 FQNEAQ (reference sequence). CDR3 DNA: TGTGCCAGCAGCTTAGGGGACAGGGGGCGCGATGGCTACACCTTC. As protein: CASSLGDRGRDGYTF. The whole variable domain, filled in from reference TRBV7-9 and TRBJ1-2, reads DTGVSQNPRHKITKRGQNVTFRCDPISEHNRLYWYRQTLGQGPEFLTYFQNEAQLEKSRLLSDRFSAERPKGSFSTLEIQRTEQGDSAMYLCASSLGDRGRDGYTFGSGTRLTVV.

A single count supports this clonotype. V is TRBV4-3 and J is TRBJ2-5; D assignment may be TRBD1 or TRBD2 (5 bases each). Germline CDR1 is LGHNA and CDR2 is YSLEER. The CDR3 loop spans 15 amino acids. Trimming cost V 0 bases and J 3 bases, with 11 bases left between them. The CDR3 DNA follows: TGCGCCAGCAGCCAAGATGCTAGCAGGGAAGAGACCCAGTACTTC. Residues: CASSQDASREETQYF.

The chain links TRBV4-3 to TRBJ2-7; either TRBD1 or TRBD2 may fit D (5 bases each). Germline loops: CDR1 LGHNA, CDR2 YSLEER. The V and J ends lost 11 bases and 0 bases respectively, with 11 bases between them. There are 12 residues in the CDR3. The CDR3: CAWAGSSYEQYF. CDR3 nucleotide sequence: TGCGCCTGGGCAGGGAGCTCCTACGAGCAGTACTTC.

This clonotype was seen more than once but under ten times. The V call is TRBV9, the J call TRBJ2-1, with 7 bases lining up with TRBD2. The CDR3 spans 15 residues. The V gene end was trimmed by 0 bases and the J gene end by 4 bases; junction bases not matched to a gene: 4. From germline, CDR1 is SGDLS and CDR2 YYNGEE. The CDR3 loop reads CASSVAGGGYNEQFF. The CDR3 DNA is TGTGCCAGCAGCGTAGCGGGCGGGGGTTACAATGAGCAGTTCTTC.

The rearrangement links TRBV5-6 to TRBJ2-3; D remains ambiguous. This CDR3 has 13 residues. CDR1 is SGHDT and CDR2 is YYEEEE in the germline V gene. The ends were cut back, 1 base at V and 4 bases at J, with 7 bases in the middle. DNA for the CDR3: TGTGCCAGCAGCTTGAGTTTGGCAGATACGCAGTATTTT. Its translation: CASSLSLADTQYF. The full variable domain, its missing parts supplied by reference TRBV5-6 and TRBJ2-3, is DAGVTQSPTHLIKTRGQQVTLRCSPKSGHDTVSWYQQALGQGPQFIFQYYEEEERQRGNFPDRFSGHQFPNYSSELNVNALLLGDSALYLCASSLSLADTQYFGPGTRLTVL.

The J gene is TRBJ2-2, the V gene TRBV9; D possibly corresponds to TRBD1 (7 bases). The germline V gene has CDR1 SGDLS and CDR2 YYNGEE. Trimming stripped 0 bases from V and 3 bases from J, with 15 bases between. The CDR3 has 17 residues. The CDR3 reads CASSVEARGDDTGELFF. DNA for the CDR3: TGTGCCAGCAGCGTAGAGGCCAGGGGGGATGACACCGGGGAGCTGTTTTTT.